The 32 T cell receptor beta chains in this list originate from one sample, sequenced in a study of blood T cell repertoires in COVID-19. Data came from immunoSEQ multiplex PCR; TCRdb stores just in-frame clones and leaves some out. Here the sample spans approximately 140,000 clones, roughly 80% being singletons. Sequenced input: peripheral blood. The receptors derive from a man between 70 and 80 years old with acute or convalescent COVID-19.

V gene TRBV7-3 combines with J gene TRBJ2-1, with 10 nucleotides matching TRBD2. Germline values: CDR1 SGHTA, CDR2 FQGTGA. This CDR3 has 14 residues. V was pared by 2 bases and J by 8 bases, with 3 bases of the junction left unmatched. The CDR3 DNA reads TGTGCCAGCAGCTTAGGGCTAGCGGGGGATGAGCAGTTCTTC. Its protein product is CASSLGLAGDEQFF.

V and J are TRBV2 and TRBJ1-5, with 7 bases lining up with TRBD1. The junction had 9 bases not matched to a gene; V was cut back by 4 bases and J by 0 bases. The germline gives CDR1 SNHLY, CDR2 FYNNEI. CDR3 length equals 17 residues. The CDR3 loop reads CASSVGDRRNSNQPQHF. Written as DNA, the CDR3 is TGTGCCAGCAGTGTGGGGGACAGACGGAATAGCAATCAGCCCCAGCATTTT. Filled out from reference TRBV2 and TRBJ1-5, the complete variable domain reads EPEVTQTPSHQVTQMGQEVILRCVPISNHLYFYWYRQILGQKVEFLVSFYNNEISEKSEIFDDQFSVERPDGSNFTLKIRSTKLEDSAMYFCASSVGDRRNSNQPQHFGDGTRLSIL.

This clone was seen only a few times. The chain couples TRBV6-1 to TRBJ1-2; 9 nucleotides line up with TRBD1. The CDR3 is made up of 14 amino acids. The germline gives CDR1 MNHNS, CDR2 SASEGT. V lost 1 base and J lost 8; bases outside the gene matches: 5. The chain's CDR3 is CASSEVGTGSGYTF. CDR3 in DNA: TGTGCCAGCAGTGAAGTAGGGACAGGGTCCGGCTACACCTTC.

This clone was seen just once. This sequence joins TRBV18 and TRBJ1-1; D gene uncertain. The length of the CDR3 is 15 residues. The germline CDR1 and CDR2 sequences are KGHSH and LQKENI. V dropped 1 base and J dropped 2 bases, with 11 bases sitting between them. CDR3 DNA: TGTGCCAGCTCACCACTAGATCGCCGTAACACTGAAGCTTTCTTT. Its protein product is CASSPLDRRNTEAFF.

The CDR3 spells CATSRDPGLETQYF. Written as DNA, the CDR3 is TGTGCCACCAGCAGAGATCCGGGGTTGGAGACCCAGTACTTC. This chain connects TRBV15 to TRBJ2-5, with D maybe TRBD2 (5 bases). Germline CDR1 LNHNV, CDR2 YYDKDF (reference sequence). The CDR3 has 14 residues. With 0 bases removed from V and 5 bases from J, the gap between germline ends came to 10 bases.

The gene calls are TRBV15 and TRBJ2-5; D is possibly TRBD1 (5 bases). The germline gives CDR1 LNHNV, CDR2 YYDKDF (reference sequence). The CDR3 runs 13 residues. V lost 0 bases, J lost 5 bases, and 7 bases lay in between. The CDR3 DNA reads TGTGCCACCAGCAGAGATAACAGGGAGACCCAGTACTTC. It translates to CATSRDNRETQYF.

The rearrangement joins TRBV27 to TRBJ2-7; TRBD1 might be the D (6 bases). V lost 3 bases and J 3 bases, leaving 15 bases between the germline ends. CDR1 MNHEY and CDR2 SMNVEV come from the germline V gene (reference sequence). The length of the CDR3 is 15 residues. The CDR3 is CASSFGQGSFYEQYF. CDR3 bases: TGTGCCAGCAGTTTCGGGCAGGGGAGCTTCTACGAGCAGTACTTC.

The genes are TRBV30 and TRBJ1-5, with D unclear. The V and J ends lost 1 base and 4 bases respectively, with 11 bases between them. Per germline, CDR1 GTSNPN and CDR2 SVGIG (reference sequence). This CDR3 contains 14 residues. This chain's CDR3 is CAWSGRAMNQPQHF. The CDR3 bases are TGTGCCTGGAGTGGGAGGGCTATGAATCAGCCCCAGCATTTT.

This clone was recorded only once. The chain has TRBV19 and TRBJ1-2; TRBD1 matches at 8 bases. The length of the CDR3 is 13 residues. Germline CDR1 reads LNHDA; CDR2 reads SQIVND (reference sequence). Trimming cost V 5 bases and J 8 bases; bases outside gene matches: 7. The CDR3 DNA follows: TGTGCCAGTAGTTCCCAGGGGGCGAGGGGCTACACCTTC. Protein sequence: CASSSQGARGYTF.

This sequence joins TRBV6-5 and TRBJ2-1, with 8 bases identical to TRBD2. Germline V gene sequence: CDR1 MNHEY, CDR2 SVGAGI. The CDR3 is 15 amino acids. The junction had 8 bases not matched to a gene; V was cut back by 0 bases and J by 10 bases. The CDR3 protein is CASSYSRLAGREQFF. CDR3 coding DNA: TGTGCCAGCAGTTACTCAAGGCTAGCGGGCCGGGAGCAGTTCTTC.

This clone was recorded only once. The chain combines TRBV5-1 with TRBJ2-1; 7 bases match TRBD1. The CDR3 has 12 residues. The V gene's germline CDR1 is SGHRS and CDR2 YFSETQ. Unmatched junction bases numbered 9, after V lost 4 bases and J lost 14 bases. CDR3 nucleotide sequence: TGCGCCAGCAGCCTCCCGGGGCAGGGGGAGTTCTTC. Translated, it gives CASSLPGQGEFF. The complete variable domain, with remaining parts taken from reference TRBV5-1 and TRBJ2-1, reads KAGVTQTPRYLIKTRGQQVTLSCSPISGHRSVSWYQQTPGQGLQFLFEYFSETQRNKGNFPGRFSGRQFSNSRSEMNVSTLELGDSALYLCASSLPGQGEFFGPGTRLTVL.

CDR3 bases: TGTGCCAGCAGCACCCCCTTGATGAAGCCCAATCTGTCGTCGGGGAACTATGGCTACACCTTC. Protein product: CASSTPLMKPNLSSGNYGYTF. The rearrangement links TRBV6-6 to TRBJ1-2; D gene unclear. Germline assignment: CDR1 MNHNY and CDR2 SVGAGI (reference sequence). The CDR3 length is 21 residues. Trimming removed 6 bases from V and 2 bases from J, with 34 bases in between.

The rearrangement uses TRBV19 and TRBJ2-7; D is perhaps TRBD2 (6 bases). Germline-derived CDR1 and CDR2 are LNHDA and SQIVND (reference sequence). V lost 5 bases and J 2 bases, leaving 13 bases between the germline ends. The CDR3 covers 14 residues. The CDR3 region has the DNA TGTGCCAGTAGTCCCCTGGGGGGTACCTACGAGCAGTACTTC. Translation gives CASSPLGGTYEQYF.

The CDR3 loop reads CASSASSDTQYF. CDR3 sequence (DNA): TGTGCCAGCTCCGCGTCAAGTGATACGCAGTATTTT. V usage is TRBV18 and J usage is TRBJ2-3, with D hard to call. Trimming shortened V by 6 bases and J by 6 bases, and 10 bases separated the two germline ends. Germline CDR1 KGHSH, CDR2 LQKENI. CDR3 length equals 12 residues. Filled out from reference TRBV18 and TRBJ2-3, the complete variable domain reads NAGVMQNPRHLVRRRGQEARLRCSPMKGHSHVYWYRQLPEEGLKFMVYLQKENIIDESGMPKERFSAEFPKEGPSILRIQQVVRGDSAAYFCASSASSDTQYFGPGTRLTVL.

The rearrangement links TRBV6-2 or TRBV6-3 to TRBJ2-5, with 11 bases aligning to TRBD2. The CDR3 runs to 16 residues. V shed 2 bases, J shed 1 base, and the junction held 3 bases outside the gene matches. The germline gives CDR1 MNHEY, CDR2 SVGEGT. This CDR3 is CASSYPTSGIQETQYF. For the CDR3, the DNA is TGTGCCAGCAGTTACCCGACTAGCGGGATCCAAGAGACCCAGTACTTC.

CDR3 sequence (DNA): TGTGCCAGCAGGCCGGGACTAGCGGGGTTCACAGATACGCAGTATTTT. It yields the protein CASRPGLAGFTDTQYF. The chain has TRBV27 and TRBJ2-3, with 13 nucleotides matching TRBD2. CDR1 MNHEY and CDR2 SMNVEV come from the germline V gene (reference sequence). The CDR3 length is 16 residues. Trimming took 6 bases from V and 2 from J; bases not matched to a gene: 5.

This chain connects TRBV25-1 to TRBJ2-1; D gene ambiguous. Germline V gene data show CDR1 as MGHDK and CDR2 as SYGVNS. CDR3 length equals 15 residues. Trimming removed 4 bases at V and 0 bases at J, with 10 bases between. CDR3 nucleotides: TGTGCCAGCAGTGCGGCGACAAGCTCCTACAATGAGCAGTTCTTC. As protein: CASSAATSSYNEQFF.

The chain uses TRBV6-5 and TRBJ2-7; maybe TRBD1 (5 bases). V was clipped by 7 bases and J by 1 base, with 14 bases between them. Germline V lookup: CDR1 MNHEY, CDR2 SVGAGI. The CDR3 is made up of 14 amino acids. CDR3 in amino acids: CASNIEGDSYEQYF. Here the CDR3 DNA reads TGTGCCAGCAACATAGAAGGGGATTCCTACGAGCAGTACTTC.

The chain couples TRBV5-6 to TRBJ2-1, with 7 bases that match TRBD1. Trimming took 1 base from V and 6 from J; bases not matched to a gene: 7. Germline V gene sequence: CDR1 SGHDT, CDR2 YYEEEE. The length of the CDR3 is 15 residues. CDR3 sequence: CASSLRGGASNEQFF. CDR3 in DNA: TGTGCCAGCAGCTTGCGAGGGGGCGCCTCCAATGAGCAGTTCTTC.

This clone was counted a single time. V and J are TRBV29-1 and TRBJ1-4; no reliable D call. Germline values: CDR1 SQVTM, CDR2 ANQGSEA. This CDR3 has 14 amino acids. V gave up 4 bases and J gave up 8 bases, with 17 bases separating them. CDR3 in amino acids: CSVGGLGSKEKLFF. CDR3 DNA sequence: TGCAGCGTTGGAGGGTTGGGCTCGAAGGAAAAACTGTTTTTT.

In nucleotides, the CDR3 is TGTGCCAGCAGCTTTCGGCAACAGAGCACTTTCTTT. Residues: CASSFRQQSTFF. The chain has TRBV5-8 and TRBJ1-1; D unresolved. Germline values: CDR1 SGHTS, CDR2 YDEGEE. Trimming shortened V by 2 bases and J by 12 bases, and 14 bases separated the two germline ends. The CDR3 contains 12 residues.

The V and J genes are TRBV7-9 and TRBJ2-3; 9 nucleotides agree with TRBD2. Germline CDR1 SEHNR, CDR2 FQNEAQ (reference sequence). V dropped 1 base and J dropped 4; count of bases not matched to a gene: 6. The CDR3 loop spans 16 amino acids. In DNA, the CDR3 is TGTGCCAGCAGCTTAGTGTCTAGCGGGGTCGCAGATACGCAGTATTTT. Translated, it gives CASSLVSSGVADTQYF.

The chain links TRBV5-4 to TRBJ2-2; possibly TRBD2 for D (7 bases). Germline CDR1 SGHNT, CDR2 YYREEE (reference sequence). V was shortened by 4 bases and J by 2 bases, with 18 bases between the two germline ends. The CDR3 loop spans 17 amino acids. The CDR3 DNA sequence: TGTGCCAGCAGCCGATTCCGGGGGGCGGAAAACACCGGGGAGCTGTTTTTT. It translates to CASSRFRGAENTGELFF.

The rearrangement joins TRBV7-2 to TRBJ1-1, with D unclear. This CDR3 is built from 15 residues. The V end was cut by 5 bases, the J end by 4 bases, with 17 bases between. From germline, CDR1 is SGHTA and CDR2 FQGNSA. For the CDR3, the DNA is TGTGCCAGCAGCCCCAGGCTGGGTGATTCCACTGAAGCTTTCTTT. Protein: CASSPRLGDSTEAFF.

The rearrangement joins TRBV3-1 (or the pseudogene TRBV3-2) to TRBJ2-1, with 8 bases lining up with TRBD2. Looked up from germline, CDR1 is LGHDT and CDR2 is YNNKEL (reference sequence). Losses at the gene ends were 6 bases for V and 9 bases for J; bases not matched to a gene: 16. This CDR3 is built from 16 residues. CDR3 nucleotides: TGTGCCAGCAGACCCGCCACTGGCGGGGGGCCTAGTGAGCAGTTCTTC. It is translated as CASRPATGGGPSEQFF.

CDR3 bases: TGCGCCAGCAGCGTAACTACAGGGGGCGCGAGTGGCTACACCTTC. Amino acids: CASSVTTGGASGYTF. The gene calls are TRBV5-1 and TRBJ1-2, with 9 bases fitting TRBD1. This CDR3 comprises 15 residues. J gave up 7 bases and V 4 bases, and 11 bases lay outside the gene matches. CDR1 is SGHRS, CDR2 YFSETQ, per germline.

The chain carries TRBV5-6 and TRBJ1-5, with unresolved D. This CDR3 region has 12 residues. CDR1 is SGHDT, CDR2 YYEEEE, per germline. Trimming cost V 5 bases and J 5 bases, with 8 bases left between them. The CDR3 DNA sequence: TGTGCCAGCAGTCGTTCCGATCAGCCCCAGCATTTT. This translates into CASSRSDQPQHF.

This chain links TRBV6-5 with TRBJ1-6; D perhaps matches TRBD1 (6 bases). The CDR3 is 15 residues long. Trimming took 5 bases from V and 7 from J, leaving 15 bases between them. CDR1 and CDR2 (germline): MNHEY, SVGAGI. CDR3 region: CASSTGGTPNSPLHF. CDR3 coding DNA: TGTGCCAGCAGTACGGGGGGGACACCCAATTCACCCCTCCACTTT.

The V gene is TRBV24-1, the J gene TRBJ2-1; the match to TRBD1 covers 9 bases. Trimming cost V 3 bases and J 9 bases; bases outside gene matches: 8. CDR1 and CDR2 (germline): KGHDR, SFDVKD. The CDR3 loop spans 15 amino acids. CDR3 region: CATSDVGQGQGEQFF. DNA of the CDR3: TGTGCCACCAGTGATGTCGGACAGGGGCAAGGTGAGCAGTTCTTC.

The chain links TRBV25-1 to TRBJ2-1; 8 positions match TRBD2. V was clipped by 3 bases and J by 4 bases; unmatched bases: 8. This CDR3 spans 16 amino acids. Germline CDR1 MGHDK, CDR2 SYGVNS. CDR3 region: CASSEQAGALYNEQFF. DNA for the CDR3: TGTGCCAGCAGTGAGCAAGCGGGGGCACTGTACAATGAGCAGTTCTTC.

A few counts support this clone. The chain is built from TRBV9 and TRBJ1-2; D remains unclear. The germline V and J ends were trimmed by 0 bases and 5 bases, with 5 bases remaining between them. CDR3 length: 12 amino acids. The germline V gene encodes CDR1 SGDLS and CDR2 YYNGEE. CDR3 sequence: CASSVEQYGYTF. The CDR3, as DNA: TGTGCCAGCAGCGTAGAACAGTATGGCTACACCTTC.

This clone was counted a single time. The chain links TRBV5-6 to TRBJ1-2; a possible D gene is TRBD1 (6 bases). Germline CDR1 and CDR2: SGHDT and YYEEEE. This CDR3 comprises 15 residues. V was pared by 4 bases and J by 4 bases, with 17 bases between. The CDR3 protein is CASSQLTGVGYGYTF. CDR3 DNA: TGTGCCAGCAGCCAGCTGACAGGAGTAGGCTATGGCTACACCTTC.